These T cell receptor beta chains were read from a single sample in a study of cytomegalovirus exposure and HLA in healthy donors. Here immunoSEQ multiplex PCR was the method, and the copy in TCRdb shows in-frame clones only, minus some. Of approximately 90,000 clones in the sample, around 77% were seen once. Sequencing used PBMCs. Receptor source: a man aged 35-49 years in good health and CMV-seronegative. The CDR3 runs from the conserved cysteine through the conserved F or W. The D gene is left open where the match is weak. Rows may omit the clone size; those that give it use once, few, many or a size class.

TRBJ1-1 TRBV29-1 . . TGCAGCGTTGTATTACAGTTGAACACTGAAGCTTTCTTT CSVVLQLNTEAFF
TRBJ1-3 TRBV27 . . TGTGCCAGCAGTTCAGCCCCGGGGGGAGGAAACACCATATATTTT CASSSAPGGGNTIYF
TRBJ1-6 TRBV5-1 . . TGCGCCAGCAGCTTGGCAGGGCAAGATTCACCCCTCCACTTT CASSLAGQDSPLHF
TRBJ2-1 TRBV29-1 once . TGCAGCGTTGATTCCGATGAGCAGTTCTTC CSVDSDEQFF
TRBJ1-4 TRBV19 . TRBD1 TGTGCCAGTAGCTCAAAGACAGGGTTACAGGGACGCGAAAAACTGTTTTTT CASSSKTGLQGREKLFF
TRBJ2-7 TRBV5-6 . TRBD2 TGTGCCAGCAGCAAACGGACTAGCGGGTTCAACGAGCAGTACTTC CASSKRTSGFNEQYF
TRBJ1-1 TRBV7-3 . TRBD1 TGTGCCAGCAGCCCCGGACAGGGGGCAGGTCTGAACACTGAAGCTTTCTTT CASSPGQGAGLNTEAFF
TRBJ2-7 TRBV10-1 . TRBD2 TGCGCCAGCAACTGGACTAGCGGGGGGATAAATTTGTTCGAGCAGTACTTC CASNWTSGGINLFEQYF
TRBJ1-1 TRBV29-1 . TRBD1 TGCAGCGTCGGGACAGGGGTGAACACTGAAGCTTTCTTT CSVGTGVNTEAFF
TRBJ1-2 TRBV27 few TRBD1 TGTGCCAGCAGTCCCTGGACAGGGGGTGGTGGCTACACCTTC CASSPWTGGGGYTF
TRBJ2-7 TRBV7-9 few . TGTGCCAGCAGCTCGGACAATCTCGAGCAGTACTTC CASSSDNLEQYF
TRBJ2-7 TRBV28 . . TGTGCCAGCAGTTTTCAGACTTTGTACGAGCAGTACTTC CASSFQTLYEQYF
TRBJ2-5 TRBV9 . TRBD1 TGTGCCAGCAGCGTAAGAGGGACAGGGGAAGAGACCCAGTACTTC CASSVRGTGEETQYF
TRBJ2-3 TRBV30 . . TGTGCCTGGAGTGTTTCGGGGGGCAGCACAGATACGCAGTATTTT CAWSVSGGSTDTQYF
TRBJ1-2 TRBV6-5 . . TGTGCCAGCAGTTACTCTACGGGGGGCTACACCTTC CASSYSTGGYTF
TRBJ1-3 TRBV18 . . TGTGCCAGCTCACCACCACAGGCTACCTCTGGAAACACCATATATTTT CASSPPQATSGNTIYF
TRBJ1-5 TRBV6-1 . . TGTGCCAGCAGTCCCACATCCCAGCCCCAGCATTTT CASSPTSQPQHF
TRBJ1-2 TRBV5-4 . TRBD1 TGTGCCAGCAGCTTGGGCCAGGGACAGGGTCGCGGCTACACCTTC CASSLGQGQGRGYTF
TRBJ2-1 TRBV10-1 . TRBD1 TGCGCCAGCACCGGGACAGAGGGTTATGAGCAGTTCTTC CASTGTEGYEQFF
TRBJ2-1 TRBV2 . TRBD2 TGTGCCAGCAGTGTATTAGCGGGGGGGGGCGATGAGCAGTTCTTC CASSVLAGGGDEQFF
TRBJ1-2 TRBV4-2 . . TGTGCCAGCAGCCAAGATGACGCGGTCTATGGCTACACCTTC CASSQDDAVYGYTF
TRBJ2-3 TRBV10-3 . TRBD2 TGTGCCATCAGTGATATCACTAGCGGGGGCCCTAGCACAGATACGCAGTATTTT CAISDITSGGPSTDTQYF
TRBJ2-6 TRBV15 once . TGTGCCACCAGCAGAGGGGGCAGCCCCTCTGGGGCCAACGTCCTGACTTTC CATSRGGSPSGANVLTF
TRBJ2-1 TRBV5-1 . TRBD2 TGCGCCAGCAGCTTAGCGGGAGCTACCTACAATGAGCAGTTCTTC CASSLAGATYNEQFF
TRBJ2-7 TRBV30 . . TGTGCCTGGAGTGCTCTCAGCGGCGGCTACGAGCAGTACTTC CAWSALSGGYEQYF
TRBJ2-2 TRBV6-1 . TRBD1 TGTGCCAGCATGACACAGGGGGCGCGCACCGGGGAGCTGTTTTTT CASMTQGARTGELFF
TRBJ2-5 TRBV4-1 once TRBD2 TGCGCCAGCAGCCCACCCCTGGGGACTAGCTCCGAGACCCAGTACTTC CASSPPLGTSSETQYF
TRBJ2-1 TRBV30 . . TGTGCCTGGAGCGCAACAGGGATCCCTGAGCAGTTCTTC CAWSATGIPEQFF
TRBJ1-1 TRBV2 . . TGTGCCAGCAGGGGGCTGTACAACACTGAAGCTTTCTTT CASRGLYNTEAFF
TRBJ2-5 TRBV4-2 . TRBD2 TGTGCCAGCAGCCAAGAGTGGCTAGCGGGCCAAGAGACCCAGTACTTC CASSQEWLAGQETQYF
TRBJ1-4 TRBV4-1 . TRBD1 TGCGCCAGCAGCCATGGGACAGCTAATGAAAAACTGTTTTTT CASSHGTANEKLFF
TRBJ2-7 TRBV30 . TRBD1 TGTGCCGGGACAGGGGGATCACCCTCAGCCTACGAGCAGTACTTC CAGTGGSPSAYEQYF
TRBJ2-5 TRBV27 . TRBD2 TGTGCCAGCAAGGTAGCGGGGGTGCTTCAAGAGACCCAGTACTTC CASKVAGVLQETQYF
TRBJ2-5 TRBV9 . . TGTGCCAGCAGCGTAGTCGGCCAGGAGGGAGAGACCCAGTACTTC CASSVVGQEGETQYF
TRBJ1-6 TRBV4-1 . . TGCGCCAGCAGCCAAGCGACGGAGTTCCAGGGGAATTCACCCCTCCACTTT CASSQATEFQGNSPLHF
TRBJ1-2 TRBV28 . TRBD1 TGTGCCAGCAGTAGAGACAGGGGTAACTATGGCTACACCTTC CASSRDRGNYGYTF
TRBJ1-1 TRBV5-1 . . TGCGCCAGCAGCTTGGCAGGCCGGGGGATTACTGAAGCTTTCTTT CASSLAGRGITEAFF
TRBJ1-5 TRBV6-1 . TRBD1 TGTGCCAGCGGAGACAGGGCTAGCAATCAGCCCCAGCATTTT CASGDRASNQPQHF
TRBJ2-3 TRBV5-6 . TRBD2 TGTGCCAGCAGCTTGTTTTTCCTAGCGGGGGCGGCAGATACGCAGTATTTT CASSLFFLAGAADTQYF
TRBJ1-5 TRBV5-4 once TRBD1 TGTGCCAGCAGCTGGGGGGGGACAGGCGCCGCAGGGCCCCAGCATTTT CASSWGGTGAAGPQHF
TRBJ2-7 TRBV19 . TRBD1 TGTGCCAGTAGTATGAGTTTAGGGGGCAAATGGAGTACCTACGAGCAGTACTTC CASSMSLGGKWSTYEQYF
TRBJ1-2 TRBV28 . TRBD1 TGTGCCAGCAGGTTGCAGGGGGCTAACTATGGCTACACCTTC CASRLQGANYGYTF
TRBJ2-7 TRBV10-3 . TRBD2 TGTGCCGTCAAGACTAGCGGCTCCTACGAGCAGTACTTC CAVKTSGSYEQYF
TRBJ2-7 TRBV5-1 once TRBD1 TGCGCCAGCAGCTTGGAGGGACAGTCGCTACCTACGAGTTTATACTTC CASSLEGQSLPTSLYF
TRBJ1-1 TRBV11-2 . . TGTGCCAGCAGCTTAGGACGGCGTAGGGGGGGCACTGAAGCTTTCTTT CASSLGRRRGGTEAFF
TRBJ1-5 TRBV28 . TRBD1 TGTGCCAGCACTACAGGGGGTAGTCAGCCCCAGCATTTT CASTTGGSQPQHF
TRBJ2-7 TRBV4-1 . . TGCGCCAGCAGCCAAACAGGGTCCTCCTACGAGCAGTACTTC CASSQTGSSYEQYF
TRBJ1-6 TRBV6-5 . . TGTGCCAGCAGCTACGGGGTGTGGGGGGATTCACCCCTCCACTTT CASSYGVWGDSPLHF
TRBJ2-7 TRBV29-1 once TRBD1 TGCAGCGTTGAAGATTTTGGACAGGGGGCCTACGAGCAGTACTTC CSVEDFGQGAYEQYF
TRBJ2-7 TRBV7-9 . TRBD1 TGTGCCAGCAGCCGTACCGGGACAGGGCCCTACGAGCAGTACTTC CASSRTGTGPYEQYF
TRBJ2-7 TRBV27 . TRBD2 TGTGCCAGCAGTCGATATACTAGCGCGGCCCTTCCCTACGAGCAGTACTTC CASSRYTSAALPYEQYF
TRBJ2-1 TRBV21-1 . . TGTGCCAGCCGGGGGGATGAGCAGTTCTTC CASRGDEQFF
TRBJ1-6 TRBV7-2 . . TGTGCCAGCAGCTTAGGGGCCAGGGGAGATTCACCCCTCCACTTT CASSLGARGDSPLHF